The clone carrying this T cell receptor (beta chain) was counted ten times or more. Antigen specificity is unknown. The entry originates in a study of T cells after posttransplantation cyclophosphamide. Study-level results: Blood and skin or GI T cell repertoires showed limited TRB overlap. Recipient CMV seropositivity and CMV reactivation strongly tracked TRB clonality.

Repertoires were generated with immunoSEQ multiplex PCR, while TCRdb's copy carries only in-frame clones and drops some. The sample yields over 25,000 clones, without any singletons. J was trimmed by 1 base and V by 3 bases; bases with no gene match: 7. The CDR3 is 16 amino acids. The germline V gene has CDR1 KGHSH and CDR2 LQKENI. This clonotype was sampled from a woman aged 25 to 45 in good health and a related stem cell transplant donor. The source material was PBMCs. The rearrangement links TRBV18 to TRBJ1-1; 8 bases fit TRBD1. In nucleotides, the CDR3 is TGTGCCAGCTCACCGATGGACAGGGCCGGGAACACTGAAGCTTTCTTT. It yields the protein CASSPMDRAGNTEAFF. The complete variable domain, with remaining parts taken from reference TRBV18 and TRBJ1-1, reads NAGVMQNPRHLVRRRGQEARLRCSPMKGHSHVYWYRQLPEEGLKFMVYLQKENIIDESGMPKERFSAEFPKEGPSILRIQQVVRGDSAAYFCASSPMDRAGNTEAFFGQGTRLTVV.